Below, one TCR beta chain is given with its context. Germline V gene lookup returns CDR1 KGHSH and CDR2 LQKENI. J gave up 4 bases and V 4 bases, and 6 bases lay outside the gene matches. The CDR3 sequence is 16 residues long. The data are from a study of radiotherapy plus CTLA-4 blockade in lung cancer. Only in-frame clones appear in the TCRdb table, and some are missing; sequencing was by immunoSEQ multiplex PCR. The table includes 85,000 to 90,000 clones, around 84% detected once. The input for sequencing was peripheral blood, taken from a patient treated with radiotherapy plus ipilimumab. The V and J genes are TRBV18 and TRBJ1-5; TRBD1 aligns across 11 bases. The clonotype originates from a human donor with non-small cell lung cancer that progressed on radiotherapy plus ipilimumab. CDR3 in amino acids: CASSLWDRGTNQPQHF. CDR3 in DNA: TGTGCCAGCTCACTCTGGGACAGGGGGACTAATCAGCCCCAGCATTTT.